The 30 T cell receptor beta chains reported below all come from one sample, sequenced in a study of CD8 T cells in Susac syndrome. The authors reverse transcribed roughly 0.45 to 1 ug RNA with random hexamers. Each CDR3 protein gets one entry after TCRdb re-called the immunoSEQ multiplex PCR reads with MiXCR. The sample has 20,000 to 25,000 distinct CDR3 sequences; 85% to 95% are singletons. The sequencing sample was made of CD8+ T cells from PBMCs. These receptors all come from a human donor in good health.

The V and J genes are TRBV9 and TRBJ2-3, with 11 bases matching TRBD2. The V gene's germline CDR1 is SGDLS and CDR2 YYNGEE. This CDR3 has 15 amino acids. The J segment lost 4 bases and the V segment lost 4 bases, leaving 5 bases of the junction unmatched. The CDR3 DNA is TGTGCCAGCAGCCTCCTAGCGGGGGGCCCAGATACGCAGTATTTT. The encoded protein is CASSLLAGGPDTQYF.

This CDR3 reads CASSESSGGGGEQFF. CDR3 coding DNA: TGCGCCAGCAGTGAGTCGAGCGGGGGGGGAGGTGAGCAGTTCTTC. The chain employs TRBV10-2 and TRBJ2-1, with 10 bases that match TRBD2. With 0 bases clipped from V and 9 bases from J, the junction kept 5 bases outside the gene matches. Germline V CDR1 and CDR2: WSHSY, SAAADI. The CDR3 spans 15 residues.

The V call is TRBV18, the J call TRBJ2-3; 11 bases fit TRBD1. The V segment lost 4 bases and the J segment 0 bases; nucleotides outside the gene matches: 12. The length of the CDR3 is 19 residues. CDR1 is KGHSH and CDR2 is LQKENI in the germline V gene. CDR3 loop: CASSLEDRGRVSSTDTQYF. CDR3 sequence (DNA): TGTGCCAGCTCACTAGAGGACAGGGGGCGAGTCTCTAGCACAGATACGCAGTATTTT.

The V gene is TRBV20-1, the J gene TRBJ2-3; either TRBD1 or TRBD2 may fit D (6 bases each). Germline CDR1 and CDR2: DFQATT and SNEGSKA (reference sequence). The CDR3 length is 15 residues. Trimming pared 3 bases from V and 2 bases from J, leaving 15 bases between. CDR3 loop: CSARGGGVFTDTQYF. CDR3 DNA: TGCAGTGCTAGGGGGGGCGGGGTATTCACAGATACGCAGTATTTT.

The rearrangement links TRBV29-1 to TRBJ1-1; 10 nucleotides match TRBD1. Trimming took 1 base from V and 7 from J; bases not matched to a gene: 3. This CDR3 region has 13 residues. CDR1 is SQVTM and CDR2 is ANQGSEA in the germline V gene. CDR3 bases: TGCAGCGTTGAAGGGGGACAGGGGTATGAAGCTTTCTTT. It codes for CSVEGGQGYEAFF. Full variable domain (outside the CDR3, taken from reference TRBV29-1 and TRBJ1-1): SAVISQKPSRDICQRGTSLTIQCQVDSQVTMMFWYRQQPGQSLTLIATANQGSEATYESGFVIDKFPISRPNLTFSTLTVSNMSPEDSSIYLCSVEGGQGYEAFFGQGTRLTVV.

This chain's CDR3 is CASKWRGQNTEAFF. The DNA of the CDR3 is TGTGCCAGCAAATGGAGGGGGCAGAACACTGAAGCTTTCTTT. This chain connects TRBV13 to TRBJ1-1; 7 positions match TRBD1. Germline V gives CDR1 PRHDT, CDR2 FYEKMQ (reference sequence). The CDR3 consists of 14 residues. The V gene end was trimmed by 7 bases and the J gene end by 1 base; junction bases not matched to a gene: 6.

The sample holds one count of this clonotype. The chain employs TRBV19 and TRBJ1-5; a weak D match, TRBD1 (5 bases). Germline V gives CDR1 LNHDA, CDR2 SQIVND (reference sequence). V lost 3 bases to trimming and J lost 6 bases, with 15 bases between them. This CDR3 region has 15 residues. This CDR3 is CASSMIGAGRQPQHF. The CDR3 DNA reads as TGTGCCAGTAGTATGATAGGGGCGGGCCGTCAGCCCCAGCATTTT.

This rearrangement joins TRBV20-1 to TRBJ2-2, with a weak D call TRBD2 (6 bases). The CDR3 covers 13 residues. Germline V gene sequence: CDR1 DFQATT, CDR2 SNEGSKA (reference sequence). With 6 bases removed from V and 0 bases from J, the gap between germline ends came to 8 bases. The CDR3 loop reads CSAREANTGELFF. The CDR3 DNA reads TGCAGTGCAAGGGAGGCGAACACCGGGGAGCTGTTTTTT.

This chain joins TRBV6-2 or TRBV6-3 and TRBJ1-5; 10 bases are shared with TRBD1. This CDR3 contains 15 residues. Germline V gives CDR1 MNHEY, CDR2 SVGEGT. The ends lost 5 bases at V and 4 bases at J; junction bases unmatched: 5. Here the CDR3 reads CASSRRQGANQPQHF. The CDR3 DNA reads TGTGCCAGCAGTAGGCGACAGGGGGCAAATCAGCCCCAGCATTTT.

This chain links TRBV4-3 with TRBJ2-6; D is unclear. This CDR3 has 16 residues. Trimming cost V 1 base and J 4 bases, with 11 bases left between them. Per germline, CDR1 LGHNA and CDR2 YSLEER. The chain's CDR3 is CASSQGTAAGANVLTF. Here the CDR3 DNA reads TGCGCCAGCAGCCAAGGGACGGCGGCCGGGGCCAACGTCCTGACTTTC.

This rearrangement joins TRBV11-2 to TRBJ2-7; D is unclear. The V end lost 5 bases, the J end lost 2 bases, and 13 bases lay between the germline ends. The CDR3 loop spans 14 amino acids. Germline V gene lookup returns CDR1 SGHAT and CDR2 FQNNGV. The CDR3 loop reads CASSPPNEAYEQYF. The CDR3 coding sequence is TGTGCCAGCAGCCCCCCGAACGAGGCCTACGAGCAGTACTTC.

The chain combines TRBV27 with TRBJ2-7; D possibly corresponds to TRBD1 (6 bases). Germline CDR1 is MNHEY and CDR2 is SMNVEV (reference sequence). V gave up 5 bases and J gave up 2 bases, with 13 bases separating them. CDR3 size: 14 residues. The DNA of the CDR3 is TGTGCCAGCAGTCCCCAGGGGTGGGCCTACGAGCAGTACTTC. Translating it yields CASSPQGWAYEQYF.

CDR3 nucleotide sequence: TGCAGCGTTGAAGCCCTTGGTGGGGACACTGAAGCTTTCTTT. Residues: CSVEALGGDTEAFF. The rearrangement links TRBV29-1 to TRBJ1-1; D is undetermined. From germline, CDR1 is SQVTM and CDR2 ANQGSEA. This CDR3 has 14 amino acids. The V end was cut by 1 base, the J end by 3 bases, with 12 bases between. Using reference TRBV29-1 and TRBJ1-1 for the parts outside the CDR3, the full variable domain is SAVISQKPSRDICQRGTSLTIQCQVDSQVTMMFWYRQQPGQSLTLIATANQGSEATYESGFVIDKFPISRPNLTFSTLTVSNMSPEDSSIYLCSVEALGGDTEAFFGQGTRLTVV.

This chain links TRBV20-1 with TRBJ1-1; 8 bases map to TRBD1. The CDR3 has 14 residues. J lost 0 bases, V lost 6 bases, and 6 bases had no gene match. Looked up from germline, CDR1 is DFQATT and CDR2 is SNEGSKA (reference sequence). CDR3 sequence reads: CSARTGTMNTEAFF. CDR3 bases: TGCAGTGCCCGGACAGGGACCATGAACACTGAAGCTTTCTTT.

The V gene is TRBV7-9, the J gene TRBJ2-1; no clear D. The ends were cut back, 3 bases at V and 8 bases at J, with 8 bases in the middle. CDR1 is SEHNR, CDR2 FQNEAQ, per germline (reference sequence). CDR3 length: 12 residues. CDR3 sequence reads: CASSFGVDEQFF. As DNA, the CDR3 is TGTGCCAGCAGCTTTGGTGTCGATGAGCAGTTCTTC.

In DNA, the CDR3 is TGTGCCAGCAGCTTAGAACCGACAACTCCGGTAAGGTCCTACAATGAGCAGTTCTTC. This codes for CASSLEPTTPVRSYNEQFF. This chain connects TRBV7-9 to TRBJ2-1; D uncertain. V shed 1 base and J shed 1 base, with 20 bases lying between them. The CDR3 runs 19 residues. In germline, CDR1 is SEHNR, CDR2 FQNEAQ (reference sequence).

The chain carries TRBV12-3 or TRBV12-4 and TRBJ2-7; 8 positions match TRBD1. CDR3 size: 16 residues. With 5 bases clipped from V and 3 bases from J, the junction kept 12 bases outside the gene matches. CDR3 DNA sequence: TGTGCCAGCAGTCCAGACAGGGGCCGGGACAACTACGAGCAGTACTTC. This translates into CASSPDRGRDNYEQYF.

The chain joins TRBV24-1 to TRBJ2-1; D unresolved. Trimming pared 2 bases from V and 5 bases from J, leaving 6 bases between. The CDR3 spans 13 residues. Germline assignment: CDR1 KGHDR and CDR2 SFDVKD. This chain's CDR3 is CATSDWTDNEQFF. The CDR3 region has the DNA TGTGCCACCAGTGATTGGACCGACAATGAGCAGTTCTTC.

The chain has TRBV5-8 and TRBJ2-7, with D hard to call. V lost 6 bases and J 0 bases, leaving 10 bases between the germline ends. The CDR3 sequence is 13 residues long. CDR1 SGHTS and CDR2 YDEGEE come from the germline V gene. The CDR3 region is CASTLQSSYEQYF. DNA for the CDR3: TGTGCCAGCACCCTACAAAGCTCCTACGAGCAGTACTTC.

This chain connects TRBV3-1 to TRBJ1-3, with TRBD1 matching 9 bases. This CDR3 has 16 amino acids. CDR1 LGHDT and CDR2 YNNKEL come from the germline V gene (reference sequence). Germline trimming cut 6 bases from V and 0 bases from J; bases unmatched to any gene: 6. As DNA, the CDR3 is TGTGCCAGCAGTTCCGGGACAGGGCTCTCTGGAAACACCATATATTTT. It is translated as CASSSGTGLSGNTIYF.

This clonotype was seen just once. The chain uses TRBV6-2 or TRBV6-3 and TRBJ2-1; the D gene is possibly TRBD1 (6 bases). Germline V gene lookup returns CDR1 MNHEY and CDR2 SVGEGT. The CDR3 has 14 residues. V lost 2 bases, J lost 6 bases, and 11 bases lay in between. The CDR3 coding sequence is TGTGCCAGCAGTTACAGGCAGGGGAGCAATGAGCAGTTCTTC. Translated, it gives CASSYRQGSNEQFF.

The V gene is TRBV9, the J gene TRBJ2-7; 9 bases map to TRBD1. In germline, CDR1 is SGDLS, CDR2 YYNGEE. The J segment lost 2 bases and the V segment lost 4 bases, leaving 4 bases of the junction unmatched. The CDR3 consists of 14 residues. In DNA, the CDR3 is TGTGCCAGCAGCAGGGGGACAGGGCCCTACGAGCAGTACTTC. Translated: CASSRGTGPYEQYF.

The chain links TRBV7-9 to TRBJ1-1, with D possibly being TRBD1 (5 bases). The germline V gene has CDR1 SEHNR and CDR2 FQNEAQ (reference sequence). The CDR3 extends over 13 amino acids. V dropped 5 bases and J dropped 7 bases, with 14 bases sitting between them. In nucleotides, the CDR3 is TGTGCCAGCAGCCCAGGGACGGCGTTTGAAGCTTTCTTT. Translation: CASSPGTAFEAFF.

V usage is TRBV20-1 and J usage is TRBJ1-6, with TRBD1 as a possible D gene (5 bases). The V end was cut by 6 bases, the J end by 9 bases, with 18 bases between. The V gene's germline CDR1 is DFQATT and CDR2 SNEGSKA (reference sequence). The CDR3 loop spans 14 amino acids. The CDR3 reads CSASGQGGSSPLHF. Written as DNA, the CDR3 is TGCAGTGCCAGTGGTCAGGGTGGGAGTTCACCCCTCCACTTT.

V and J are TRBV7-2 and TRBJ2-1, with 11 bases fitting TRBD2. Germline V gene sequence: CDR1 SGHTA, CDR2 FQGNSA. The V segment lost 7 bases and the J segment 6 bases; nucleotides outside the gene matches: 8. The CDR3 spans 15 residues. This CDR3 reads CASTLAGTSGNEQFF. The CDR3 coding sequence is TGTGCCAGCACCCTGGCCGGGACTAGCGGCAATGAGCAGTTCTTC.

The chain uses TRBV12-3 or TRBV12-4 and TRBJ1-2, with D perhaps TRBD1 (5 bases). Between the trimmed V and J ends, which lost 5 bases and 6 bases, there was a span of 10 bases. The CDR3 covers 12 residues. DNA of the CDR3: TGTGCCAGCAGTCCGGGGGGTCATGGCTACACCTTC. Translation gives CASSPGGHGYTF.

The V call is TRBV2, the J call TRBJ2-7; TRBD2 is a possible D gene (5 bases). The germline CDR1 and CDR2 sequences are SNHLY and FYNNEI. Deletions cut 10 bases from V and 0 bases from J, with 16 bases between. This CDR3 contains 14 residues. CDR3 coding DNA: TGTGCCACCCCGGAGGCACGGAGCTCCTACGAGCAGTACTTC. Amino acid sequence: CATPEARSSYEQYF.

The chain recombines TRBV14 with TRBJ2-6; D ambiguous. V lost 1 base and J 2 bases, leaving 6 bases between the germline ends. Germline V CDR1 and CDR2: SGHDN, FVKESK. There are 15 residues in the CDR3. This chain's CDR3 is CASSQAPTGANVLTF. In nucleotides, the CDR3 is TGTGCCAGCAGCCAAGCACCTACTGGGGCCAACGTCCTGACTTTC. The variable domain in full, completed from reference TRBV14 and TRBJ2-6, reads EAGVTQFPSHSVIEKGQTVTLRCDPISGHDNLYWYRRVMGKEIKFLLHFVKESKQDESGMPNNRFLAERTGGTYSTLKVQPAELEDSGVYFCASSQAPTGANVLTFGAGSRLTVL.

The J gene is TRBJ1-5, the V gene TRBV12-3 or TRBV12-4; D is possibly TRBD1 (6 bases). V was cut by 5 bases and J by 4 bases, with 12 bases left in between. This CDR3 comprises 14 residues. CDR3 in DNA: TGTGCCAGCAGTCCCGGACAGAATAATCAGCCCCAGCATTTT. This codes for CASSPGQNNQPQHF.

This clonotype was observed a single time. The chain couples TRBV25-1 to TRBJ1-5; 8 bases are a match to TRBD1. V lost 3 bases, J lost 1 base, and 2 bases stayed unmatched. Germline V lookup: CDR1 MGHDK, CDR2 SYGVNS. The CDR3 contains 15 residues. CDR3 sequence: CASSDGQGSNQPQHF. The DNA for the CDR3 is TGTGCCAGCAGTGACGGACAGGGAAGCAATCAGCCCCAGCATTTT.